The rows below give T cell receptor beta chains drawn from one sample of a study of T cells in Graves' hyperthyroidism and ophthalmopathy. TCRdb re-analysed the multiplex PCR reads in MiXCR, keeping a single row per CDR3 protein. The table records nearly 600,000 distinct CDR3 sequences, around 14% of them present only once. The sequenced sample was blood. The receptor source for this set is a woman younger than 30 with Graves' ophthalmopathy. Both conserved end residues are part of each CDR3. D genes are given only for firm matches. Expanded clones get a size class; other rows say once, few or many, or leave the size out.

v_gene	j_gene	abundance	d_gene	CDR3nt	CDR3aa
TRBV6-1	TRBJ1-5	many	TRBD1	TGTGCCAGCAGTGTCGACAGGGTAGCTGCTCAGCCCCAGCATTTT	CASSVDRVAAQPQHF
TRBV28	TRBJ1-6	many	NA	TGTGCCAGCAGTCTCCCCTACAAGGACAGTGATAATTCACCCCTCCACTTT	CASSLPYKDSDNSPLHF
TRBV12-3/TRBV12-4	TRBJ1-6	many	NA	TGTGCCAGCAGTTCCGGGACGGCCTTCGGGTCACCCCTCCACTTT	CASSSGTAFGSPLHF
TRBV5-5	TRBJ2-5	many	NA	TGTGCCAGCAGCCAGACTTCTCTAGCACCAGAGACCCAGTACTTC	CASSQTSLAPETQYF
TRBV18	TRBJ2-7	many	TRBD1	TGTGCCAGCTCACCAAGCGGACAGGGGCACGAGCAGTACTTC	CASSPSGQGHEQYF
TRBV20-1	TRBJ1-2	many	NA	TGCAGTGCTAGGGCAGAGGATGGCTACACCTTC	CSARAEDGYTF
TRBV12-3/TRBV12-4	TRBJ2-1	many	NA	TGTGCCAGCAGCGTGGAGAATGAGCAGTTCTTC	CASSVENEQFF
TRBV19	TRBJ2-7	NA	NA	TGTGCCAGTAGTATAGGAGGGAACCTGAACTACGAGCAGTACTTC	CASSIGGNLNYEQYF
TRBV2	TRBJ2-1	few	TRBD2	TGTGCCAGCAGCCAAAGCCAGGGACTAGCTAGCAATGAGCAGTTCTTC	CASSQSQGLASNEQFF
TRBV30	TRBJ1-4	few	NA	TGTGCCTGGACCCCGGGACCGGCCCTAAAACTGTTTTTT	CAWTPGPALKLFF
TRBV24-1	TRBJ1-5	NA	TRBD1	TGTGCCACCAGTGATACCGGGACAGGGACTCAGCCCCAGCATTTT	CATSDTGTGTQPQHF
TRBV28	TRBJ2-7	many	NA	TGTGCCAGCAGTTTATCCAGGATAACCTACGAGCAGTACTTC	CASSLSRITYEQYF
TRBV11-2	TRBJ1-1	many	NA	TGTGCCAGCAGTGGGAGAGGGATCACTGAAGCTTTCTTT	CASSGRGITEAFF
TRBV29-1	TRBJ2-5	many	TRBD2	TGCAGCGTTCCCGGCGGAACTAGCGGGGGGGAGACCCAGTACTTC	CSVPGGTSGGETQYF
TRBV4-3	TRBJ2-3	few	NA	TGCGCCAGCAGCCAAGACCCGGTAGGGGCCCAAGATACGCAGTATTTT	CASSQDPVGAQDTQYF
TRBV28	TRBJ1-4	NA	NA	TGTGCCAGCAGCCCTAGGGTGGGCAGGGGCGATGAAAAACTGTTTTTT	CASSPRVGRGDEKLFF
TRBV6-1	TRBJ2-2	few	TRBD1	TGTGCCAGCAGTTCCATGCTACAGGGGGCGGGCACCGGGGAGCTGTTTTTT	CASSSMLQGAGTGELFF
TRBV2	TRBJ2-7	many	TRBD2	TGTGCCAGCGGGTGGACTAGCGGGACCTACGAGCAGTACTTC	CASGWTSGTYEQYF
TRBV7-2	TRBJ2-3	few	NA	TGTGCCAGCAGCTTTAGGGTCACAGATACGCAGTATTTT	CASSFRVTDTQYF
TRBV27	TRBJ2-1	NA	TRBD2	TGTGCCAGCAGCACTAGCGGCTCCTACAATGAGCAGTTCTTC	CASSTSGSYNEQFF
TRBV4-1	TRBJ1-3	NA	NA	TGCGCCAGCAGCCAAGATGTAGGGCTTGGAAACACCATATATTTT	CASSQDVGLGNTIYF
TRBV7-3	TRBJ2-3	many	TRBD1	TGTGCCAGCAGCTTCAGGGGACAGGGAAACACAGATACGCAGTATTTT	CASSFRGQGNTDTQYF
TRBV6-1	TRBJ2-1	many	TRBD2	TGTGCCAGCACCTTCGGGACTAGCGGGACGAATGAGCAGTTCTTC	CASTFGTSGTNEQFF
TRBV24-1	TRBJ2-1	many	NA	TGTGCCACCAGTGATCGACCGGAAGGGCTATACAATGAGCAGTTCTTC	CATSDRPEGLYNEQFF
TRBV6-1	TRBJ1-2	NA	NA	TGTGCCAGCAGTGCCGGGGCCCACTATGACTACACCTTC	CASSAGAHYDYTF
TRBV19	TRBJ1-1	many	NA	TGTGCCAGCACAGTCATAACTTGGGGCACTGAAGCTTTCTTT	CASTVITWGTEAFF
TRBV6-1	TRBJ2-7	many	NA	TGTGCCAGCGTCGGGACGGTCTCCTACGAGCAGTACTTC	CASVGTVSYEQYF
TRBV28	TRBJ2-3	many	TRBD2	TGTGCCAGCAGTTCCCCTAGCGGGCCCACAGATACGCAGTATTTT	CASSSPSGPTDTQYF
TRBV4-1	TRBJ1-4	NA	NA	TGCGCCAGCAGCCCACCGGGACGGTCTAATGAAAAACTGTTTTTT	CASSPPGRSNEKLFF
TRBV29-1	TRBJ2-3	NA	NA	TGCAGCGTTGAAACAAAATTCAGGGATGGAACAGATACGCAGTATTTT	CSVETKFRDGTDTQYF
TRBV6-1	TRBJ2-5	NA	TRBD2	TGTGCCAGCAGCCAAGACCTAGCGGGGGGGCACGAGACCCAGTACTTC	CASSQDLAGGHETQYF
TRBV10-3	TRBJ2-7	many	TRBD1	TGTGCCATCAGTGAGGCGGCAGGGGGTTACTACGAGCAGTACTTC	CAISEAAGGYYEQYF
TRBV5-4	TRBJ2-7	NA	TRBD2	TGTGCCAGCACCCCCCCCGGGACTAGCTACGAGCAGTACTTC	CASTPPGTSYEQYF
TRBV12-3/TRBV12-4	TRBJ2-3	many	TRBD2	TGTGCCAGCAGTTTTGCGGGGGGGATTAGCACAGATACGCAGTATTTT	CASSFAGGISTDTQYF
TRBV12-3/TRBV12-4	TRBJ1-1	few	NA	TGTGCCAGCAGACCCCCCTATGCCAACACTGAAGCTTTCTTT	CASRPPYANTEAFF
TRBV19	TRBJ1-5	few	NA	TGTGCCAGTAGGGGGTGGCGTAGCAATCAGCCCCAGCATTTT	CASRGWRSNQPQHF
TRBV27	TRBJ1-5	few	NA	TGTGCCAGCAGTTTAAGGGTAGGGAACAATCAGCCCCAGCATTTT	CASSLRVGNNQPQHF
TRBV20-1	TRBJ2-1	few	TRBD2	TGCAGTGCTAGAGATCGGGACTACCCTTACAATGAGCAGTTCTTC	CSARDRDYPYNEQFF
TRBV13	TRBJ2-1	NA	TRBD2	TGTGCCAGCAGCTCCAGCGGGAACAACAATGAGCAGTTCTTC	CASSSSGNNNEQFF